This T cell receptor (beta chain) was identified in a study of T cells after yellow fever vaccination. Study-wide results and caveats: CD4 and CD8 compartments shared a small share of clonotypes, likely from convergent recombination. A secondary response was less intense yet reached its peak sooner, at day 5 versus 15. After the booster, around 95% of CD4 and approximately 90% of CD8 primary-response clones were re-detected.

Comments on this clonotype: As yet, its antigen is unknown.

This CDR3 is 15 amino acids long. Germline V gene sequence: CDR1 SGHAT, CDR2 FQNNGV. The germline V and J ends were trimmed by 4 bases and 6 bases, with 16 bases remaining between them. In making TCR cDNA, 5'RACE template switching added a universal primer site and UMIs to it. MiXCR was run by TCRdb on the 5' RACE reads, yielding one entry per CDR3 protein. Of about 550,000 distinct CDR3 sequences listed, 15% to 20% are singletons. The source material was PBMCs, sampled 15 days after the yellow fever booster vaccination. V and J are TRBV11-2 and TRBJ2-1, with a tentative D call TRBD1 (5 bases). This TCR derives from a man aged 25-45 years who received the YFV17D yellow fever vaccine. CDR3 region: CASSSHPGFTNEQFF. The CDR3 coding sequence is TGTGCCAGCAGCTCGCATCCAGGGTTCACCAATGAGCAGTTCTTC.